Presented here are 15 T cell receptor beta chains from one specimen sequenced in a study of breast tumors, draining lymph nodes, adjacent tissues. Each CDR3 protein gets one entry after TCRdb re-called the multiplex PCR reads with MiXCR. The sample lists some 230,000 distinct CDR3 sequences; 34% were seen once. Breast cancer patients provided tissue from their axillary draining lymph nodes. What was sequenced was axillary lymph node tissue. All receptors derive from a female donor with breast cancer. Some clones in this sample may be carry-over from other donors' samples.

This rearrangement joins TRBV9 to TRBJ2-7; 7 bases agree with TRBD1. Trimming cost V 4 bases and J 6 bases; bases outside gene matches: 7. Germline values: CDR1 SGDLS, CDR2 YYNGEE. The CDR3 covers 13 residues. Here the CDR3 DNA reads TGTGCCAGCAGCCCGCACAGGGGTGGCGAGCAGTACTTC. It specifies CASSPHRGGEQYF.

This clonotype was counted many times. A much bigger clone sits one base away, suggesting this may be a read error. The genes are TRBV14 and TRBJ2-5; D remains unclear. Germline CDR1 SGHDN, CDR2 FVKESK. The CDR3 is made up of 14 amino acids. DNA for the CDR3: TGTGCCAGCAGCCAAGTTACGTTCCAAGAGACCCAGTCCTTC. This translates into CASSQVTFQETQSF.

The chain has TRBV27 and TRBJ2-7, with TRBD1 matching 10 bases. This CDR3 region has 16 residues. From germline, CDR1 is MNHEY and CDR2 SMNVEV (reference sequence). V gave up 5 bases and J gave up 7 bases; unmatched junction bases: 14. This CDR3 reads CASSPLFRDRGGEQYF. In nucleotides, the CDR3 is TGTGCCAGCAGTCCACTGTTCCGGGACAGGGGAGGGGAGCAGTACTTC.

This chain uses TRBV2 with TRBJ2-1; D unclear. This CDR3 region has 17 residues. The V gene lost 2 bases and the J gene lost 0 bases, with 14 bases spanning the gap. Germline V gives CDR1 SNHLY, CDR2 FYNNEI. The CDR3 DNA reads as TGTGCCAGCAGTGAACGAGGCGGCGGACCCTCCTACAATGAGCAGTTCTTC. It translates to CASSERGGGPSYNEQFF. The entire variable domain, with the rest obtained from reference TRBV2 and TRBJ2-1, is as follows: EPEVTQTPSHQVTQMGQEVILRCVPISNHLYFYWYRQILGQKVEFLVSFYNNEISEKSEIFDDQFSVERPDGSNFTLKIRSTKLEDSAMYFCASSERGGGPSYNEQFFGPGTRLTVL.

This clonotype was observed many times. The gene calls are TRBV24-1 and TRBJ2-7; D may be TRBD1 (5 bases). This CDR3 contains 11 residues. CDR1 is KGHDR and CDR2 is SFDVKD in the germline V gene. Trimming stripped 7 bases from V and 5 bases from J, with 8 bases between. The DNA of the CDR3 is TGTGCCACCAGCGACAGAGACGAGCAGTACTTC. This gives the protein CATSDRDEQYF.

By sample fraction, this clonotype is medium-sized. The chain employs TRBV4-3 and TRBJ2-5, with D possibly being TRBD1 (6 bases). Germline V lookup: CDR1 LGHNA, CDR2 YSLEER. The ends were cut back, 4 bases at V and 5 bases at J, with 17 bases in the middle. The CDR3 runs 15 residues. The CDR3 region is CASSLNRRGLETQYF. In nucleotides, the CDR3 is TGCGCCAGCAGCCTCAACCGCAGGGGTTTGGAGACCCAGTACTTC.

This clonotype was seen repeatedly, ten times or more. The chain has TRBV20-1 and TRBJ2-7, with 9 bases lining up with TRBD2. From germline, CDR1 is DFQATT and CDR2 SNEGSKA (reference sequence). The CDR3 is 15 amino acids. With V trimmed by 6 bases and J by 1 base, 10 bases remained unmatched. CDR3 residues: CSAKQLAGVSYEQYF. CDR3 DNA sequence: TGCAGTGCCAAACAACTAGCGGGCGTATCCTACGAGCAGTACTTC.

This clonotype was seen only a few times. A read error may explain this, as a much larger clone is one base away. V gene TRBV20-1 combines with J gene TRBJ1-4; D might be TRBD1 (5 bases). Per germline, CDR1 DFQATT and CDR2 SNEGSKA (reference sequence). This CDR3 region has 20 residues. V gave up 0 bases and J gave up 0 bases, with 23 bases separating them. The CDR3 sequence is CSARDSSGRARFATNEKLFF. CDR3 bases: TGCAGTGCTAGAGATAGCTCGGGCAGGGCGAGATTTGCAACTAATGAAAAACTGTTTTTT.

This clonotype was observed at least ten times. The chain is built from TRBV24-1 and TRBJ2-4; D is unclear. V was clipped by 2 bases and J by 0 bases, with 7 bases between them. Per the germline V gene, CDR1 is KGHDR and CDR2 is SFDVKD. The CDR3 covers 15 residues. Written as DNA, the CDR3 is TGTGCCACCAGTGATTCTTCCCCAGCCAAAAACATTCAGTACTTC. Translating it yields CATSDSSPAKNIQYF.

A word on this clonotype: This sequence may be a read error, since a much larger clone differs from it by one base. The genes are TRBV5-6 and TRBJ1-6, with D possibly being TRBD1 (5 bases). Germline V lookup: CDR1 SGHDT, CDR2 YYEEEE. Trimming cost V 1 base and J 3 bases, with 11 bases left between them. This CDR3 comprises 16 residues. This CDR3 reads CASSLRGSGYNSPLHF. DNA of the CDR3: TGTGCCAGCAGCTTGCGGGGGTCTGGCTATAATTCACCCCTCCACTTT.

This clonotype showed up many times. The V and J genes are TRBV5-8 and TRBJ2-5; D gene unclear. The V gene lost 6 bases and the J gene lost 2 bases, with 5 bases spanning the gap. The CDR3 runs to 11 residues. Germline CDR1 SGHTS, CDR2 YDEGEE. For the CDR3, the DNA is TGTGCCAGCACCTCTCAAGAGACCCAGTACTTC. Protein product: CASTSQETQYF.

This clonotype was recorded many times. The junction departs from germline at one end; a sequencing error may be responsible. The CDR3 protein is CSVEVPPAGELFF. Written as DNA, the CDR3 is TGCAGCGTGGAAGTCCCACCCGCCGGGGAGCTGTTTTTT. The gene calls are TRBV29-1 and TRBJ2-2; D is undetermined. This CDR3 comprises 13 residues. Germline V gene sequence: CDR1 SQVTM, CDR2 ANQGSEA.

This clonotype was counted at least ten times. The J gene is TRBJ2-1, the V gene TRBV7-6, with TRBD2 matching over 7 bases. The CDR3 spans 14 residues. Trimming took 2 bases from V and 8 from J; bases not matched to a gene: 6. Germline V gene sequence: CDR1 SGHVS, CDR2 FNYEAQ. CDR3 DNA sequence: TGTGCCAGCAGCTTATTGGGAGGGCTCGATGAGCAGTTCTTC. As protein: CASSLLGGLDEQFF.

The chain combines TRBV7-8 with TRBJ2-7; TRBD1 matches at 8 bases. J lost 5 bases, V lost 5 bases, and 5 bases had no gene match. The CDR3 runs 13 residues. The V gene's germline CDR1 is SGHVS and CDR2 FQNEAQ. This CDR3 reads CASSPQGVNEQYF. In DNA, the CDR3 is TGTGCCAGCAGCCCACAGGGGGTCAACGAGCAGTACTTC.

This clonotype was seen only a few times. A read error may explain this, as a much larger clone is one base away. No conserved phenylalanine or tryptophan ends this CDR3, so it is likely a read error. V gene TRBV29-1 combines with J gene TRBJ2-1; 9 bases fit TRBD2. With V trimmed by 3 bases and J by 0 bases, 12 bases remained unmatched. Germline assignment: CDR1 SQVTM and CDR2 ANQGSEA. CDR3 length equals 18 residues. CDR3 nucleotides: TGCAGCGTTGATGGTCTAGCGGGGCTGGGTAGCTCCTACAATGAGCAGTTCCTC. This codes for CSVDGLAGLGSSYNEQFL.